One and the same sample provided the 13 T cell receptor beta chains below, sequenced in a study of vaccination and CD4 T cells after COVID-19. Cultured CD4+ T cell DNA underwent sequencing with the Oncomine TCR Beta short-read assay. One entry per CDR3 protein, called by TCRdb with MiXCR from the PCR reads. The data show 15,000 to 20,000 distinct CDR3 sequences, with approximately 55% seen just once and 7% to 10% held by the top ten. The antigens for these receptors are not known. Treatment reported: approximately 9-day PBMC culture with coronavirus spike peptide pools or control peptides (ViraFEST assay). The specimen sequenced was CD4+ T cells from blood, cultured in vitro. These receptors originate from a human donor who had recovered from COVID-19.

In this sample, this clonotype turned up once. This chain connects TRBV18 to TRBJ1-2; 8 nucleotides agree with TRBD1. The CDR3 runs to 14 residues. Trimming cost V 3 bases and J 5 bases; bases outside gene matches: 5. Germline CDR1 is KGHSH and CDR2 is LQKENI. CDR3 bases: TGTGCCAGCTCACCGGACAGGGATGGGTATGGCTACACCTTC. Translating gives CASSPDRDGYGYTF. Combining the CDR3 with reference TRBV18 and TRBJ1-2 gives the whole variable domain NAGVMQNPRHLVRRRGQEARLRCSPMKGHSHVYWYRQLPEEGLKFMVYLQKENIIDESGMPKERFSAEFPKEGPSILRIQQVVRGDSAAYFCASSPDRDGYGYTFGSGTRLTVV.

This clonotype was seen a handful of times. This chain uses TRBV27 with TRBJ2-7; the match to TRBD2 covers 13 bases. CDR1 MNHEY and CDR2 SMNVEV come from the germline V gene (reference sequence). V was clipped by 5 bases and J by 5 bases; unmatched bases: 6. The CDR3 is made up of 15 amino acids. Written as DNA, the CDR3 is TGTGCCAGCAGTCCGCGGACTAGCGGGAGACACGAGCAGTACTTC. Translation: CASSPRTSGRHEQYF.

A single count supports this clonotype. The chain recombines TRBV10-3 with TRBJ1-5; 7 bases match TRBD1. This CDR3 contains 14 residues. The germline CDR1 and CDR2 sequences are ENHRY and SYGVKD. Losses at the gene ends were 3 bases for V and 6 bases for J; bases not matched to a gene: 5. In nucleotides, the CDR3 is TGTGCCATCAGTGACCGACAGGGCTGTCAGCCCCAGCATTTT. Translating it yields CAISDRQGCQPQHF.

V is TRBV24-1 and J is TRBJ2-3, with D unresolved. This CDR3 has 13 residues. V was pared by 2 bases and J by 2 bases, with 4 bases between. Germline V gene data show CDR1 as KGHDR and CDR2 as SFDVKD. DNA for the CDR3: TGTGCCACCAGTGATTCCGCCACAGATACGCAGTATTTT. It encodes CATSDSATDTQYF.

The gene calls are TRBV27 and TRBJ2-2, with D unclear. Trimming left V 0 bases short and J 7 bases short, with 12 bases between. Germline CDR1 reads MNHEY; CDR2 reads SMNVEV (reference sequence). The CDR3 is 15 residues long. The CDR3 region is CASSLSSPPFGELFF. CDR3 nucleotides: TGTGCCAGCAGTTTATCCTCTCCCCCCTTCGGGGAGCTGTTTTTT.

The rearrangement links TRBV5-4 to TRBJ2-3, with TRBD2 identical over 8 bases. This CDR3 has 13 residues. Germline trimming cut 3 bases from V and 6 bases from J; bases unmatched to any gene: 3. Germline V CDR1 and CDR2: SGHNT, YYREEE (reference sequence). DNA of the CDR3: TGTGCCAGCAGCTCCAGCGGGGGCGATACGCAGTATTTT. Its protein is CASSSSGGDTQYF.

The chain joins TRBV10-1 to TRBJ2-3, with TRBD1 identical over 7 bases. The CDR3 length is 18 residues. Germline values: CDR1 WNHNN, CDR2 SYGVQD (reference sequence). Trimming removed 3 bases from V and 3 bases from J; junction bases left unmatched: 15. This CDR3 reads CASSEDRESPYRTDTQYF. CDR3 DNA sequence: TGCGCCAGCAGTGAAGACAGGGAATCACCTTATAGAACAGATACGCAGTATTTT.

The J gene is TRBJ1-1, the V gene TRBV6-1; 10 bases agree with TRBD1. Germline V gene sequence: CDR1 MNHNS, CDR2 SASEGT. This CDR3 comprises 15 residues. V shed 8 bases and J 5 bases; nucleotides not matched to a gene: 11. The DNA of the CDR3 is TGTGCCAGCGGGGAGCTCCGGACAGGGGGAACTGAAGCTTTCTTT. This codes for CASGELRTGGTEAFF.

This clonotype showed up just a few times. The chain recombines TRBV6-5 with TRBJ1-4; D gene uncertain. In germline, CDR1 is MNHEY, CDR2 SVGAGI. The CDR3 is made up of 14 amino acids. V was pared by 0 bases and J by 14 bases, with 16 bases between. The CDR3 here is CASSYSSAYKKLFF. In DNA, the CDR3 is TGTGCCAGCAGTTACTCGAGCGCGTACAAGAAGCTGTTTTTT.

The chain links TRBV27 to TRBJ2-4; no reliable D call. The germline V and J ends were trimmed by 3 bases and 0 bases, with 6 bases remaining between them. This CDR3 is 14 amino acids long. Germline assignment: CDR1 MNHEY and CDR2 SMNVEV (reference sequence). CDR3 nucleotide sequence: TGTGCCAGCAGTTTCGCGGTAGCCAAAAACATTCAGTACTTC. Protein product: CASSFAVAKNIQYF.

This chain joins TRBV27 and TRBJ1-6, with D hard to call. CDR1 is MNHEY, CDR2 SMNVEV, per germline (reference sequence). Trimming removed 4 bases at V and 1 base at J, with 5 bases between. This CDR3 comprises 14 residues. The CDR3 sequence: CASSSDSYNSPLHF. In nucleotides, the CDR3 is TGTGCCAGCAGTTCGGATTCCTATAATTCACCCCTCCACTTT.

This chain links TRBV20-1 with TRBJ2-7; D tentatively reads TRBD1 or TRBD2 (6 bases each). Per the germline V gene, CDR1 is DFQATT and CDR2 is SNEGSKA (reference sequence). V lost 5 bases, J lost 0 bases, and 14 bases lay in between. The CDR3 consists of 14 residues. The CDR3 is CSAPRGADSYEQYF. The CDR3 DNA reads TGCAGTGCTCCGAGGGGGGCAGACTCCTACGAGCAGTACTTC.

This clonotype was seen just once. The rearrangement uses TRBV24-1 and TRBJ2-1; 13 positions match TRBD2. V dropped 4 bases and J dropped 3; count of bases not matched to a gene: 8. Germline V gives CDR1 KGHDR, CDR2 SFDVKD. The CDR3 has 18 residues. The chain's CDR3 is CATSERGTSGDIYNEQFF. The CDR3 coding sequence is TGTGCCACCAGTGAAAGAGGGACTAGCGGGGACATCTACAATGAGCAGTTCTTC.